The 8 T cell receptor beta chains in this list originate from one sample, sequenced in a study of blood T cell repertoires in COVID-19. Repertoires were generated with immunoSEQ multiplex PCR, while TCRdb's copy carries only in-frame clones and drops some. In the table there are approximately 300,000 clones, around 86% of which are singletons. Sequences were obtained from PBMCs or T cells enriched from blood (not recorded which). The source is a man aged 55 to 70 who had recovered from COVID-19.

J is TRBJ1-3 and V is TRBV30; 7 bases line up with TRBD1. CDR3 length: 14 amino acids. Per germline, CDR1 GTSNPN and CDR2 SVGIG (reference sequence). V gave up 5 bases and J gave up 3 bases; unmatched junction bases: 7. The CDR3 sequence is CAWQGGFGGNTIYF. The CDR3 DNA follows: TGTGCCTGGCAGGGGGGTTTCGGTGGAAACACCATATATTTT.

This clone came up a few times. The chain's CDR3 is CASSPHRGGADEKLFF. In DNA form, the CDR3 reads TGCGCCAGCAGCCCGCACAGGGGAGGCGCGGATGAAAAACTGTTTTTT. The J gene is TRBJ1-4, the V gene TRBV5-1; TRBD1 matches 7 bases. Germline trimming cut 4 bases from V and 6 bases from J; bases unmatched to any gene: 12. CDR3 length: 16 residues. The germline V gene encodes CDR1 SGHRS and CDR2 YFSETQ.

The chain joins TRBV28 to TRBJ2-5; 10 nucleotides match TRBD2. Germline V lookup: CDR1 MDHEN, CDR2 SYDVKM. CDR3 length: 15 amino acids. J gave up 5 bases and V 4 bases, and 7 bases lay outside the gene matches. DNA for the CDR3: TGTGCCAGCAGTTCAGGACTAGCGGATTGGGAGACCCAGTACTTC. This encodes CASSSGLADWETQYF.

The gene calls are TRBV7-2 and TRBJ2-1, with 8 bases matching TRBD2. This CDR3 comprises 14 residues. The V gene end was trimmed by 5 bases and the J gene end by 10 bases; junction bases not matched to a gene: 10. Germline V lookup: CDR1 SGHTA, CDR2 FQGNSA. CDR3 sequence (DNA): TGTGCCAGCAGCATATCCGGGACTAGGAGAGAGCAGTTCTTC. This sequence encodes CASSISGTRREQFF.

The V and J genes are TRBV5-1 and TRBJ2-7, with 10 nucleotides matching TRBD1. Germline V gives CDR1 SGHRS, CDR2 YFSETQ. CDR3 length: 16 amino acids. The V gene end was trimmed by 0 bases and the J gene end by 4 bases; junction bases not matched to a gene: 7. In DNA form, the CDR3 reads TGCGCCAGCAGCTTGGCCCCGACAGGGGGCTCTTACGAGCAGTACTTC. It translates to CASSLAPTGGSYEQYF.

In its sample, this clone was seen a few times. CDR3: CASSLAGRVNQPQHF. CDR3 bases: TGTGCCAGCAGCTTAGCGGGCAGGGTCAATCAGCCCCAGCATTTT. V usage is TRBV7-2 and J usage is TRBJ1-5, with D perhaps TRBD1 (5 bases). This CDR3 spans 15 amino acids. V lost 0 bases and J lost 3, with 9 bases in between. CDR1 and CDR2 (germline): SGHTA, FQGNSA.

This chain links TRBV7-3 with TRBJ2-7, with 8 bases aligning to TRBD2. CDR3 size: 15 residues. V was clipped by 5 bases and J by 0 bases; unmatched bases: 6. Germline CDR1 reads SGHTA; CDR2 reads FQGTGA. CDR3 sequence (DNA): TGTGCCAGCAGCAAAAAGACTAGCGACTCCTACGAGCAGTACTTC. Its protein is CASSKKTSDSYEQYF.

This chain joins TRBV10-1 and TRBJ1-1; D remains ambiguous. The CDR3 covers 13 residues. Looked up from germline, CDR1 is WNHNN and CDR2 is SYGVQD (reference sequence). Trimming shortened V by 5 bases and J by 3 bases, and 10 bases separated the two germline ends. CDR3 in DNA: TGCGCCAGCAGTTCTAGTTCTGACACTGAAGCTTTCTTT. It yields the protein CASSSSSDTEAFF.